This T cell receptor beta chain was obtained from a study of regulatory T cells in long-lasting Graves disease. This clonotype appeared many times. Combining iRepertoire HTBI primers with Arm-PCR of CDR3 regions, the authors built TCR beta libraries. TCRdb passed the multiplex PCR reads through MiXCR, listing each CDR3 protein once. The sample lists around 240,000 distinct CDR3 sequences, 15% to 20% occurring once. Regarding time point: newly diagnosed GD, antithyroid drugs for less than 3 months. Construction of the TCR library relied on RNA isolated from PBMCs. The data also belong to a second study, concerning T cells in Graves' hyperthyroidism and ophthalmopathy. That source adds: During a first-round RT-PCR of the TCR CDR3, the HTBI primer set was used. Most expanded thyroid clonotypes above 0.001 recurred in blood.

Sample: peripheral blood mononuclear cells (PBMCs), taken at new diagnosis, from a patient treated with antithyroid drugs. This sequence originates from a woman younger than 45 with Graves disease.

CDR3 bases: TGTGCCAGCAGCTTAGACTGGGACGGGGGAAACACCATATATTTT. It specifies CASSLDWDGGNTIYF. The chain couples TRBV7-2 to TRBJ1-3, with TRBD1 as a possible D gene (5 bases). There are 15 residues in the CDR3. Trimming stripped 1 base from V and 4 bases from J, with 11 bases between. Germline CDR1 SGHTA, CDR2 FQGNSA.